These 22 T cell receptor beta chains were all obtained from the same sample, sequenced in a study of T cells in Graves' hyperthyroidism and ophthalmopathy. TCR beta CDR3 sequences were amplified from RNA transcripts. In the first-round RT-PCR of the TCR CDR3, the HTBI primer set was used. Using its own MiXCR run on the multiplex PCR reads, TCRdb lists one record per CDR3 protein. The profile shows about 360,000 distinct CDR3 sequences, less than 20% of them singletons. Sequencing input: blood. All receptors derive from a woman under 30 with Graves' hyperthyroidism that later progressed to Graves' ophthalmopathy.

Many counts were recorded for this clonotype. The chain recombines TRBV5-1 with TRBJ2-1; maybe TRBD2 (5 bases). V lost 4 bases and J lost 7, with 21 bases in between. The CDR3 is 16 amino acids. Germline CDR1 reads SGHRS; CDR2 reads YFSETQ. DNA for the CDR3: TGCGCCAGCAGCCCCGGGGTGGGGTTGGTCACAAATGAGCAGTTCTTC. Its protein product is CASSPGVGLVTNEQFF. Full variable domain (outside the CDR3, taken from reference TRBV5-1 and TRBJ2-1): KAGVTQTPRYLIKTRGQQVTLSCSPISGHRSVSWYQQTPGQGLQFLFEYFSETQRNKGNFPGRFSGRQFSNSRSEMNVSTLELGDSALYLCASSPGVGLVTNEQFFGPGTRLTVL.

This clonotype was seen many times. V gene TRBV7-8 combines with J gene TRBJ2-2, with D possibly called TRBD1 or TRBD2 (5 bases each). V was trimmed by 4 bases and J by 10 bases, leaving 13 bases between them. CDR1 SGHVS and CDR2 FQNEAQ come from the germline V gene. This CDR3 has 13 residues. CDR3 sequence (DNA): TGTGCCAGCAGCTCAGAGGGGCAACTGGAGCTGTTTTTT. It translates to CASSSEGQLELFF.

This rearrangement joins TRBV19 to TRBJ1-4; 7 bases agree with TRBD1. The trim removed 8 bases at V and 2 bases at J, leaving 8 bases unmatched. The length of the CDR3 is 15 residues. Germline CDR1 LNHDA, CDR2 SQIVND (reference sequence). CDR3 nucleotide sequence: TGTGCCAGTTGGACACCGGGACAGACTAATGAAAAACTGTTTTTT. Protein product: CASWTPGQTNEKLFF.

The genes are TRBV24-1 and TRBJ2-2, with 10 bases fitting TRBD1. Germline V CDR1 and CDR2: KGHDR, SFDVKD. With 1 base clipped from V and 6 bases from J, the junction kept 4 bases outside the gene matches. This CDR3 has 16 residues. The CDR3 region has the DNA TGTGCCACCAGTGATTTCCGGGACAGGGGACCCGGGGAGCTGTTTTTT. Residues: CATSDFRDRGPGELFF.

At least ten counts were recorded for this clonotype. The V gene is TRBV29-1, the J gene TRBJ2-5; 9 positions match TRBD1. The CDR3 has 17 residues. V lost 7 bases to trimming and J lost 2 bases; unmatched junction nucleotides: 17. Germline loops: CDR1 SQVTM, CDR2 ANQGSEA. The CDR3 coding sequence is TGCAGCGCCAGCCGCGGAGGACCGGGACAGGGTCAAGAGACCCAGTACTTC. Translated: CSASRGGPGQGQETQYF.

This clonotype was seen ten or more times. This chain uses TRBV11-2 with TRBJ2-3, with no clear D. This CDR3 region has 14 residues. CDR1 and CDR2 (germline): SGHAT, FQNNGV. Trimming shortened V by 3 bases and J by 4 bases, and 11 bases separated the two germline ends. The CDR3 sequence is CASSFSTLADTQYF. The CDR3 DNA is TGTGCCAGCAGCTTTTCGACGCTGGCAGATACGCAGTATTTT.

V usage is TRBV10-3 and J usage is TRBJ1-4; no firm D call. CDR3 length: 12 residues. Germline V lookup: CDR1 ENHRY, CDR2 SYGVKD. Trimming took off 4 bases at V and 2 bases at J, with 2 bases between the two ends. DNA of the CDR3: TGTGCCATCAGTGGCACTAATGAAAAACTGTTTTTT. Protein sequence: CAISGTNEKLFF.

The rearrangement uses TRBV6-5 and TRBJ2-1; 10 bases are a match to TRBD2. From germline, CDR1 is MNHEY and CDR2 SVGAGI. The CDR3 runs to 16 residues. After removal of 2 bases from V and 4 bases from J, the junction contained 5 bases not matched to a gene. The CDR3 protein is CASSYIRTSGYNEQFF. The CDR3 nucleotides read TGTGCCAGCAGTTACATAAGGACTAGCGGATACAATGAGCAGTTCTTC.

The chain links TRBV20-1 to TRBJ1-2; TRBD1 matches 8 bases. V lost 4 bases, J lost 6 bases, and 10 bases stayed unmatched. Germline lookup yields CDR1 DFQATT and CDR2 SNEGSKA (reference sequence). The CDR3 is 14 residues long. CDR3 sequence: CSATEDRATNGYTF. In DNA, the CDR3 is TGCAGTGCTACCGAGGACAGGGCCACGAATGGCTACACCTTC.

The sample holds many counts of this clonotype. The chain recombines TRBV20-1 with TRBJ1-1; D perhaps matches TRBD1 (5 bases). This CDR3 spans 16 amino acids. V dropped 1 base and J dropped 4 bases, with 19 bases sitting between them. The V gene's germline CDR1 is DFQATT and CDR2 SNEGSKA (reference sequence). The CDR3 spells CSARVLIPGSSTEAFF. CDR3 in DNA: TGCAGTGCTAGAGTTTTGATCCCAGGGTCGAGCACTGAAGCTTTCTTT.

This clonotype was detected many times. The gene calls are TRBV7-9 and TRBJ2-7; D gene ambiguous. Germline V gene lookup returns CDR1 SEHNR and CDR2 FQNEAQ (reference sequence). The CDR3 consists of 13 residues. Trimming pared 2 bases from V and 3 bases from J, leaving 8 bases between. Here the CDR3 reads CASSLMENYEQYF. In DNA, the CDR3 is TGTGCCAGCAGCTTAATGGAGAACTACGAGCAGTACTTC.

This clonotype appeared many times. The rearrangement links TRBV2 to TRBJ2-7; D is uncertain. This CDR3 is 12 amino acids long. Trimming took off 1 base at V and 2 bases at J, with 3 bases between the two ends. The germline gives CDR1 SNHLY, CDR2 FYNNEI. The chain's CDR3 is CASSEDTYEQYF. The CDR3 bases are TGTGCCAGCAGTGAAGACACCTACGAGCAGTACTTC. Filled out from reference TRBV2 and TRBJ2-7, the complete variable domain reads EPEVTQTPSHQVTQMGQEVILRCVPISNHLYFYWYRQILGQKVEFLVSFYNNEISEKSEIFDDQFSVERPDGSNFTLKIRSTKLEDSAMYFCASSEDTYEQYFGPGTRLTVT.

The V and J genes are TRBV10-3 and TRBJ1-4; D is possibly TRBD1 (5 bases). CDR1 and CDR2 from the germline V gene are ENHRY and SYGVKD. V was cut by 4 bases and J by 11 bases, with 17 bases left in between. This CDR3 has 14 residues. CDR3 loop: CAISVGRGSGKLFF. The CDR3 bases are TGTGCCATCAGTGTAGGACGGGGGAGTGGGAAACTGTTTTTT.

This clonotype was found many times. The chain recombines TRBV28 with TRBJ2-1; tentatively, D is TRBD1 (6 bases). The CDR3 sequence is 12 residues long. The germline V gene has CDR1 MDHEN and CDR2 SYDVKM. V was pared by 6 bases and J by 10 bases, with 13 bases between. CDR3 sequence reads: CASRGAHGEQFF. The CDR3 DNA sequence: TGTGCCAGCAGGGGGGCCCACGGGGAGCAGTTCTTC.

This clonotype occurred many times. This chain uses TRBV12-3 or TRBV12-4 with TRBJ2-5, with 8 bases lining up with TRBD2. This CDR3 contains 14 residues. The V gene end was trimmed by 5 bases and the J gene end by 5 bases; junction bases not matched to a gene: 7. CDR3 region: CASSVREGRETQYF. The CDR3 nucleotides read TGTGCCAGCAGTGTACGGGAGGGCCGGGAGACCCAGTACTTC.

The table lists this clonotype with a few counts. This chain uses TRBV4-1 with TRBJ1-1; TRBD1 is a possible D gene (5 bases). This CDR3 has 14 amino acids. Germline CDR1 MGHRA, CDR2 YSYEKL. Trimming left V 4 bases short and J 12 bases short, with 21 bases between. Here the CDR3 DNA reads TGCGCCAGCAGCCTTAGAGAGGATAGGGGCCTTACTTTCTTT. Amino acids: CASSLREDRGLTFF.

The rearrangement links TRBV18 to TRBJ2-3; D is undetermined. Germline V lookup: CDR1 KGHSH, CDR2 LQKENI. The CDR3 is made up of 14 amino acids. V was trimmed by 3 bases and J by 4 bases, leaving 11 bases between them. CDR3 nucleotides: TGTGCCAGCTCACCCGGACGGGTCGCAGATACGCAGTATTTT. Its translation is CASSPGRVADTQYF.

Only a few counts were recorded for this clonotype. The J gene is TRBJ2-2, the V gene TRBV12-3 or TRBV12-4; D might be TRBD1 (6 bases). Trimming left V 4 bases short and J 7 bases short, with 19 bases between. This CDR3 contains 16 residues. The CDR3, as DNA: TGTGCCAGCAGTTCCCCCACGGACAGACATCACGGGGAGCTGTTTTTT. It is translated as CASSSPTDRHHGELFF.

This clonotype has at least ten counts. CDR3: CASSPPGASTDTQYF. DNA of the CDR3: TGTGCCAGCAGCCCTCCGGGGGCTAGCACAGATACGCAGTATTTT. The chain combines TRBV7-9 with TRBJ2-3; D might be TRBD1 or TRBD2, each matching 6 bases. The CDR3 loop spans 15 amino acids. The V and J ends lost 5 bases and 0 bases respectively, with 12 bases between them. Germline CDR1 is SEHNR and CDR2 is FQNEAQ (reference sequence). The complete variable domain, with remaining parts taken from reference TRBV7-9 and TRBJ2-3, reads DTGVSQNPRHKITKRGQNVTFRCDPISEHNRLYWYRQTLGQGPEFLTYFQNEAQLEKSRLLSDRFSAERPKGSFSTLEIQRTEQGDSAMYLCASSPPGASTDTQYFGPGTRLTVL.

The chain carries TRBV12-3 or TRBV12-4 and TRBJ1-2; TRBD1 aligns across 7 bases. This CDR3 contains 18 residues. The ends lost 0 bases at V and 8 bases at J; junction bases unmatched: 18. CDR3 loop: CASSLARILIQGSWGYTF. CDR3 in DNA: TGTGCCAGCAGTTTAGCGAGAATATTGATACAGGGGAGTTGGGGCTACACCTTC.

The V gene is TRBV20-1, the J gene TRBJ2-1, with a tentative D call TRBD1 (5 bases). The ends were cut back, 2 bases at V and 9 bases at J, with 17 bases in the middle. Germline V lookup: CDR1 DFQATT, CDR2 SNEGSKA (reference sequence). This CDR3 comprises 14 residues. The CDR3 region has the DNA TGCAGTGCTAGAATACTCACAAGGGGTGGTGAGCAGTTCTTC. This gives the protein CSARILTRGGEQFF.

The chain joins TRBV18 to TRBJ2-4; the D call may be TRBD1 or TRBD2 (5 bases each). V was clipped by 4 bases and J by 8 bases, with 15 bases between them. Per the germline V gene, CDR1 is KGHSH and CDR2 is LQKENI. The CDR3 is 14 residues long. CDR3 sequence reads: CASSLRQKEDIQYF. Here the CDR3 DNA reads TGTGCCAGCTCACTCAGACAGAAGGAGGACATTCAGTACTTC.